This T cell receptor (beta chain) was captured in a study of OX40 agonist ivuxolimab in advanced cancers. The CDR3 is made up of 15 amino acids. Losses at the gene ends were 6 bases for V and 1 base for J; bases not matched to a gene: 6. Germline V gene sequence: CDR1 SNHLY, CDR2 FYNNEI. Using immunoSEQ multiplex PCR, the repertoire was profiled, and TCRdb retains in-frame clones only, with some absent. In the table there are tens of thousands of clones, approximately 90% of which are singletons. In its sample, this clone was seen a few times. The gene calls are TRBV2 and TRBJ2-4; 7 bases match TRBD1. The sample consisted of CD4+ or CD8+ T cells sorted from blood, taken in a trial of the OX40 agonist ivuxolimab. The receptor's source is an adult with an advanced solid tumor such as melanoma, head and neck, liver or kidney cancer. The DNA for the CDR3 is TGTGCCAGCAGGGTCCAAGGGGGCGCCAAAAACATTCAGTACTTC. This gives the protein CASRVQGGAKNIQYF.